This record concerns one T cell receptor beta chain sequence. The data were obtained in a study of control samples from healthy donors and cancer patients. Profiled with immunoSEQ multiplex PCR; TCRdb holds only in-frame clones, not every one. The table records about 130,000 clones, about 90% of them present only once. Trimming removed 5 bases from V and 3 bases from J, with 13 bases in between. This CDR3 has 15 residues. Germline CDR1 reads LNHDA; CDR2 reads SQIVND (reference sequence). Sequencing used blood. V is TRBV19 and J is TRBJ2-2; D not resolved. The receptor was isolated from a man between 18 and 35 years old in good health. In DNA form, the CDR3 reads TGTGCCAGTAGTTGGGTGCCCACCGACACCGGGGAGCTGTTTTTT. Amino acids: CASSWVPTDTGELFF. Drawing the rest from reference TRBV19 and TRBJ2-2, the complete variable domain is DGGITQSPKYLFRKEGQNVTLSCEQNLNHDAMYWYRQDPGQGLRLIYYSQIVNDFQKGDIAEGYSVSREKKESFPLTVTSAQKNPTAFYLCASSWVPTDTGELFFGEGSRLTVL.